The rows below give T cell receptor beta chains drawn from one sample of a study of blood T cell repertoires in COVID-19. Repertoires were generated with immunoSEQ multiplex PCR, while TCRdb's copy carries only in-frame clones and drops some. In the table there are about 28,000 clones, 88% of which are singletons. Input material: peripheral blood. The receptors derive from a man aged 55 to 69 with COVID-19, enrolled during active disease. The CDR3 runs from the conserved cysteine through the conserved F or W. A D gene is named only where the DNA matches it firmly. Rows give clone size only sometimes, using once, few, many, or a class for an expanded clone.

v_gene,j_gene,d_gene,abundance,CDR3nt,CDR3aa
TRBV13,TRBJ1-1,NA,NA,TGTGCCAGCAGCCCAGACGGGAGCACTGAAGCTTTCTTT,CASSPDGSTEAFF
TRBV9,TRBJ2-2,NA,few,TGTGCCAGCAGCCCCCACACGAACACCGGGGAGCTGTTTTTT,CASSPHTNTGELFF
TRBV9,TRBJ2-7,NA,NA,TGTGCCAGCAGCCAAAGCGGATCCTCCTACGAGCAGTACTTC,CASSQSGSSYEQYF
TRBV30,TRBJ1-2,TRBD1,NA,TGTGCCTGGAGTGCCGAGACAGGGTACTATGGCTACACCTTC,CAWSAETGYYGYTF
TRBV27,TRBJ2-3,NA,once,TGTGCCAGCAGTTTATCGGCTAGTTTGACAGATACGCAGTATTTT,CASSLSASLTDTQYF
TRBV28,TRBJ1-4,NA,few,TGTGCCAGCAGTTCGGTTCGGGCAACTAATGAAAAACTGTTTTTT,CASSSVRATNEKLFF
TRBV15,TRBJ1-2,TRBD1,NA,TGTGCCACCAGCAACCGACAGGGCCGGGGCTACACCTTC,CATSNRQGRGYTF
TRBV2,TRBJ1-1,TRBD1,few,TGTGCCAGCAGTGTTCGGACAGGGAACACTGAAGCTTTCTTT,CASSVRTGNTEAFF
TRBV6-4,TRBJ2-7,TRBD1,NA,TGTGCCACCGTCCCGGGACAGGGGCCCTACGAGCAGTACTTC,CATVPGQGPYEQYF
TRBV5-4,TRBJ2-7,TRBD1,NA,TGTGCCAGCAGCTTCGGGACAGCGCCGATCTACGAGCAGTACTTC,CASSFGTAPIYEQYF
TRBV9,TRBJ2-5,TRBD2,NA,TGTGCCAGCAGCGCCCAACCGACTAGCGGGATGGGCGAGACCCAGTACTTC,CASSAQPTSGMGETQYF
TRBV4-2,TRBJ2-1,NA,NA,TGTGCCAGCAGCCAAGGAGACGGGAGTGAAGAGCAGTTCTTC,CASSQGDGSEEQFF
TRBV5-1,TRBJ2-3,NA,NA,TGCGCCAGCAGCTTGGGGGTTTATAGGGGGAGCACCACCCGGACAGATACGCAGTATTTT,CASSLGVYRGSTTRTDTQYF
TRBV20-1,TRBJ2-7,NA,NA,TGCAGTGCTAGTTCCTCCGGGACTCGAAGCGCCTACGAGCAGTACTTC,CSASSSGTRSAYEQYF
TRBV15,TRBJ2-1,TRBD2,NA,TGTGCCACCAGCAGAGATGGGAGGGAGCCTCACAATGAGCAGTTCTTC,CATSRDGREPHNEQFF
TRBV10-3,TRBJ2-7,TRBD2,few,TGTGCCATCAGGAATGGGGACTATGCCGGCGAGCAGTACTTC,CAIRNGDYAGEQYF
TRBV19,TRBJ1-5,NA,once,TGTGCCAGTAGTATAGACACCCCCCGCGGGCAGCGGGGGGATCAGCCCCAGCATTTT,CASSIDTPRGQRGDQPQHF
TRBV9,TRBJ2-7,TRBD2,NA,TGTGCCAGCAGCGTAGCACCTACTAGCGGGAGTTTGTACGAGCAGTACTTC,CASSVAPTSGSLYEQYF
TRBV5-1,TRBJ1-2,TRBD1,NA,TGCGCCAGCAGCCCGGGGGGACAGGTATATGGCTACACCTTC,CASSPGGQVYGYTF
TRBV6-5,TRBJ1-1,NA,once,TGTGCCAGCTGTATAGACACGAACACTGAAGCTTTCTTT,CASCIDTNTEAFF
TRBV6-6,TRBJ2-2,NA,NA,TGTGCCAGCAGTGCCGACGGAAGGGGGCTGTTTTTT,CASSADGRGLFF
TRBV6-6,TRBJ1-2,NA,NA,TGTGCCAGCAGACAGGGAGGGACCGCTGGCTACACCTTC,CASRQGGTAGYTF
TRBV19,TRBJ1-4,NA,once,TGTGCCAGCGAGTATTCTAGAAGAGGGGAAAAACTGTTTTTT,CASEYSRRGEKLFF
TRBV11-3,TRBJ2-5,TRBD1,NA,TGTGCCAGCAGCCACGAGACAGGGCAAGAGACCCAGTACTTC,CASSHETGQETQYF